This T cell receptor (beta chain) was sequenced for a study of blood T cell repertoires in COVID-19. CDR1 and CDR2 (germline): MDHEN, SYDVKM. Between the trimmed V and J ends, which lost 6 bases and 5 bases, there was a span of 7 bases. The CDR3 is 11 amino acids. Profiled with immunoSEQ multiplex PCR; TCRdb holds only in-frame clones, not every one. Of around 300,000 clones in the sample, around 87% were seen once. The rearrangement links TRBV28 to TRBJ2-5; D is unresolved. The source of this sequence is a man in his fifties with active or convalescent COVID-19. Sequencing was performed on peripheral blood. The CDR3 DNA reads TGTGCCAGCAGGGGCCGGGAGACCCAGTACTTC. Its translation is CASRGRETQYF.